Sequencing of this T cell receptor (beta chain) was carried out in a study of cytomegalovirus exposure and HLA in healthy donors. Overall study context: Previous work identified roughly 120 million unique TCR beta sequences from around 200 million T cells. Study-wide results and limits: Another analysis was done later, and it associated around 17,000 TCR beta sequences with HLA alleles at 0.05 false discovery rate.

V lost 0 bases and J lost 6, with 11 bases in between. The CDR3 spans 14 residues. Germline values: CDR1 LGHNA, CDR2 YNFKEQ. The PCR employed 60 Vbeta primers together with 13 Jbeta primers. The table came from immunoSEQ multiplex PCR; TCRdb's copy has only in-frame clones and leaves some out. The table has under 150,000 clones, around three quarters seen once. The count of this clone is one. The antigen remains undetermined. The sample consisted of PBMCs. The V call is TRBV4-2, the J call TRBJ1-2; D gene uncertain. This clonotype was obtained from a woman aged 25-40 years in good health and CMV-seropositive. In DNA form, the CDR3 reads TGTGCCAGCAGCCAAGACTCTGGGAGGGATGGCTACACCTTC. Its protein product is CASSQDSGRDGYTF.